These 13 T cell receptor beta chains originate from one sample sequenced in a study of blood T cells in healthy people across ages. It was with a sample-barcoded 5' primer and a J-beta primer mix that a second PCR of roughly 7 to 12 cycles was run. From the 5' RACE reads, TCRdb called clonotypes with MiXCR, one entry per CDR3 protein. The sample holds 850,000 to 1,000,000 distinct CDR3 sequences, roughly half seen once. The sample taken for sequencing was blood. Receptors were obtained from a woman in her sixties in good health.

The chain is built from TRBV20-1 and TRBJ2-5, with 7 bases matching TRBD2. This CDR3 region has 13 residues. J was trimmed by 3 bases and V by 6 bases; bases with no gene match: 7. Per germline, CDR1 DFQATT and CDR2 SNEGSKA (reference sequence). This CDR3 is CSAPRGGEETQYF. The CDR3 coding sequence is TGCAGTGCCCCTAGGGGAGGGGAAGAGACCCAGTACTTC.

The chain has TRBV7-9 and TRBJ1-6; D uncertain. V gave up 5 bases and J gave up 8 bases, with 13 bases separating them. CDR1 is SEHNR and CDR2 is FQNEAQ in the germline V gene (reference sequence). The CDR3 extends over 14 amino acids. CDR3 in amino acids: CASSLVPRDSPLHF. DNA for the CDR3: TGTGCCAGCAGCCTCGTCCCCCGGGATTCACCCCTCCACTTT.

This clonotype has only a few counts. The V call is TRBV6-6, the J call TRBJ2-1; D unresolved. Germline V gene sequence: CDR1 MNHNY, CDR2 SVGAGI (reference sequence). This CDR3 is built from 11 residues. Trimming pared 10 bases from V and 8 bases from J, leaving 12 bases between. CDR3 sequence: CATGLWDEQFF. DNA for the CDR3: TGTGCCACCGGTTTGTGGGATGAGCAGTTCTTC.

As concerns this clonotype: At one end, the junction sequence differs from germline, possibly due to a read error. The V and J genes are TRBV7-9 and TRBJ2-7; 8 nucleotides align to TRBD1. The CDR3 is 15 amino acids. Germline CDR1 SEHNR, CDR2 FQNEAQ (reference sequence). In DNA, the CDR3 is TGTGTCAGCAGCTTAGGGCAGGGGGCCTCCTACGAGCAGTACTTC. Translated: CVSSLGQGASYEQYF.

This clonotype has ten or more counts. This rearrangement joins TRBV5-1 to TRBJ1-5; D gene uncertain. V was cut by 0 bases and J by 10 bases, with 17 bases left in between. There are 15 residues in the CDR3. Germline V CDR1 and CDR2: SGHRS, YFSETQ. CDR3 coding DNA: TGCGCCAGCAGCTTGGGCGGTGCGTCTCATGAACCCCAGCATTTT. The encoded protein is CASSLGGASHEPQHF. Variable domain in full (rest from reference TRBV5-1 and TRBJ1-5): KAGVTQTPRYLIKTRGQQVTLSCSPISGHRSVSWYQQTPGQGLQFLFEYFSETQRNKGNFPGRFSGRQFSNSRSEMNVSTLELGDSALYLCASSLGGASHEPQHFGDGTRLSIL.

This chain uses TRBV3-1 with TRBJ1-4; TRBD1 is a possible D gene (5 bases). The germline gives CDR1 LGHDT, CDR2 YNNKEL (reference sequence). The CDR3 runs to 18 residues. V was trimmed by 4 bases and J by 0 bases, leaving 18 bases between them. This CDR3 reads CASSRGGARRATNEKLFF. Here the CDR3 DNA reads TGTGCCAGCAGCCGCGGCGGGGCCCGGAGGGCAACTAATGAAAAACTGTTTTTT.

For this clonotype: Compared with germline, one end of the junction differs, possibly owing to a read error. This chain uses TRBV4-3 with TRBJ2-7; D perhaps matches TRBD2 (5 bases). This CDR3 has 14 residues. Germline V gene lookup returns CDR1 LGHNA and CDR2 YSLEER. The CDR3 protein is CASSQESRARSQYF. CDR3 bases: TGCGCCAGTAGCCAAGAATCGAGGGCTCGCTCTCAGTACTTC.

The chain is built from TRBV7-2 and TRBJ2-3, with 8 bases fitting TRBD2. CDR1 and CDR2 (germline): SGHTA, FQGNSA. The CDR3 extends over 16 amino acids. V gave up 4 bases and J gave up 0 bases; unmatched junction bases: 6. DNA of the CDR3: TGTGCCAGCAGCTCCAAGACTAGCGCCAGCACAGATACGCAGTATTTT. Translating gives CASSSKTSASTDTQYF. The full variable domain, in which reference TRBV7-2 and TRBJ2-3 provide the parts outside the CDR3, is GAGVSQSPSNKVTEKGKDVELRCDPISGHTALYWYRQSLGQGLEFLIYFQGNSAPDKSGLPSDRFSAERTGGSVSTLTIQRTQQEDSAVYLCASSSKTSASTDTQYFGPGTRLTVL.

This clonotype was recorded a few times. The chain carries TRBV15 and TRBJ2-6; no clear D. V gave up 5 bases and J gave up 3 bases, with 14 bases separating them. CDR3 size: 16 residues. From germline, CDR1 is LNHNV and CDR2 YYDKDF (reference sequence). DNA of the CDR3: TGTGCCACCAGCCGAGTTAGGTTGGGTGGGGCCAACGTCCTGACTTTC. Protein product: CATSRVRLGGANVLTF.

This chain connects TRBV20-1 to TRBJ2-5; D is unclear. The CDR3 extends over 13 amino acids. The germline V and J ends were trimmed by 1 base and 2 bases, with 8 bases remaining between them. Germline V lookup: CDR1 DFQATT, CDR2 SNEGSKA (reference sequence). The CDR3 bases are TGCAGTGCTAGAGTTAGCAGACAAGAGACCCAGTACTTC. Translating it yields CSARVSRQETQYF.

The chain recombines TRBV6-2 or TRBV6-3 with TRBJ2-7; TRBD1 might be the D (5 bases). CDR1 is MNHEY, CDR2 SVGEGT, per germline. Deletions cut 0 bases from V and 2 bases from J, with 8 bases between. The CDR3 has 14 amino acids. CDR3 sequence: CASSYSQGAYEQYF. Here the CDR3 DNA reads TGTGCCAGCAGTTACTCGCAAGGGGCCTACGAGCAGTACTTC.

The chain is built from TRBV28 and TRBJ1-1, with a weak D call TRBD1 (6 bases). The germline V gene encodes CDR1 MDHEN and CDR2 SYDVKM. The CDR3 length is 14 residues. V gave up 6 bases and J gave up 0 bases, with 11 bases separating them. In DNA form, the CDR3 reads TGTGCCAGCAGGACAGGACACCTGAACACTGAAGCTTTCTTT. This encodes CASRTGHLNTEAFF. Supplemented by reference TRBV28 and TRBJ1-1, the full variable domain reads DVKVTQSSRYLVKRTGEKVFLECVQDMDHENMFWYRQDPGLGLRLIYFSYDVKMKEKGDIPEGYSVSREKKERFSLILESASTNQTSMYLCASRTGHLNTEAFFGQGTRLTVV.

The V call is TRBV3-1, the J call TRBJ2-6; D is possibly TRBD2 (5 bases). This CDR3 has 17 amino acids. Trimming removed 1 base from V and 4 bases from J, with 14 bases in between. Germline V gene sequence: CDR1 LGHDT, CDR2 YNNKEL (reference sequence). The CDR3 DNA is TGTGCCAGCAGCCAAGGAGGGTCCATGGGCGGGGCCAACGTCCTGACTTTC. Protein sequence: CASSQGGSMGGANVLTF.